This TCR beta chain was recovered during a study of T cells in Graves' hyperthyroidism and ophthalmopathy. The CDR3 regions of TCR beta were amplified from RNA transcripts. In the first-round RT-PCR of the TCR CDR3, the HTBI primer set was used. TCRdb analysed the multiplex PCR reads with MiXCR anew, one entry per CDR3 protein. The table has about 500,000 distinct CDR3 sequences, roughly a sixth seen once; the top ten hold roughly a sixth. Trimming pared 5 bases from V and 3 bases from J, leaving 28 bases between. Germline V gene sequence: CDR1 SEHNR, CDR2 FQNEAQ (reference sequence). This CDR3 contains 19 residues.

The chain couples TRBV7-9 to TRBJ2-5; no firm D call. The clonotype comes from a woman younger than 30 with Graves' ophthalmopathy. The sequencing input was blood. The CDR3 DNA reads TGTGCCAGCAGCCGAGACATCGGCGGCCCCCAAAGCCTAAAAGAGACCCAGTACTTC. It yields the protein CASSRDIGGPQSLKETQYF. Looking up the rest from reference TRBV7-9 and TRBJ2-5 gives the full variable domain: DTGVSQNPRHKITKRGQNVTFRCDPISEHNRLYWYRQTLGQGPEFLTYFQNEAQLEKSRLLSDRFSAERPKGSFSTLEIQRTEQGDSAMYLCASSRDIGGPQSLKETQYFGPGTRLLVL.